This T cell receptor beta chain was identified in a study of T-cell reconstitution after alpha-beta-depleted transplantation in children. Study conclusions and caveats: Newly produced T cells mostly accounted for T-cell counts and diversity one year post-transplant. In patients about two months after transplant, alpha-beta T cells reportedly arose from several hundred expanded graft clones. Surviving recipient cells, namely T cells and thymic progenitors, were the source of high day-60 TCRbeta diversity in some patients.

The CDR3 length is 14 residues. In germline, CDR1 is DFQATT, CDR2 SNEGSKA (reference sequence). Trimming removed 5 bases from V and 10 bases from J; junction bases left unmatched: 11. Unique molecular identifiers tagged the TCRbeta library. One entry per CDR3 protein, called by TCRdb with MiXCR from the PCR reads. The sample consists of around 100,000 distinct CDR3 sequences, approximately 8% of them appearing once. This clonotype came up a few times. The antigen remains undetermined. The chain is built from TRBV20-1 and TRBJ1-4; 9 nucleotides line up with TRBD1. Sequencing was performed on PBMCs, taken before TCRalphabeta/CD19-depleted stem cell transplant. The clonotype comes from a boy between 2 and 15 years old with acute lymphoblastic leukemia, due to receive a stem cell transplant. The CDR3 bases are TGCAGTGCTTTACCGGGACAGGGTGGACGAAAACTGTTTTTT. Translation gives CSALPGQGGRKLFF.